This entry features one T cell receptor beta chain sequence. Antigen: not known. This specimen comes from a study of chemoradiotherapy in HPV16-positive cancers. Generated by immunoSEQ multiplex PCR, the TCRdb table keeps only in-frame clones and is missing some. This repertoire shows 2,500 to 3,500 clones, around four fifths found once; its top ten account for more than 10%. There are 12 residues in the CDR3. Looked up from germline, CDR1 is GTSNPN and CDR2 is SVGIG (reference sequence). V was cut by 7 bases and J by 5 bases, with 11 bases left in between. Study outcomes and limitations: Better recurrence-free survival went with HPV-responsive T-cell expansion in HPV16-positive patients. Functional assays defining HPV-specific T cells used only a couple of HPV16-positive patients.

The V and J genes are TRBV30 and TRBJ1-4, with D possibly TRBD1 on 6 matching bases. Sequences were derived from blood, sampled from a patient who underwent chemoradiotherapy. The source is a human donor with HPV-associated anogenital cancer. CDR3 in DNA: TGTGCCTCGCAGGGGAGGAATGAAAAACTGTTTTTT. This gives the protein CASQGRNEKLFF.